This entry lists 27 T cell receptor beta chains sequenced from one sample in a study of human T cells and chemical hapten exposure. The time point here: patch test 1, 2 weeks after DPC sensitization. Sample treatment: therapeutic diphenylcyclopropenone sensitization with weekly scalp DPC. TCRdb independently ran MiXCR on the RACE reads; one entry per CDR3 protein. The sample lists 95,000 or so distinct CDR3 sequences, about 11% occurring once. The sample here was whole blood, taken in connection with sensitization to the hapten diphenylcyclopropenone (DPC). These receptors were taken from a man between 35 and 55 years old with alopecia areata. Some clones in this sample may be carry-over from other donors' samples.

In regard to this clonotype: A single base separates this from a much larger clone, so it may be a read error. This chain connects TRBV5-8 to TRBJ1-4; D is ambiguous. The CDR3 contains 17 residues. Germline V gene data show CDR1 as SGHTS and CDR2 as YDEGEE. Trimming pared 3 bases from V and 1 base from J, leaving 16 bases between. The chain's CDR3 is CASSSLGERLTNEKLFF. In nucleotides, the CDR3 is TGTGCCAGCAGCTCCCTTGGGGAAAGACTAACTAATGAAAAACTGTTTTTT.

This clonotype was counted a few times. J is TRBJ2-7 and V is TRBV7-3, with 14 positions matching TRBD2. V lost 5 bases to trimming and J lost 3 bases; unmatched junction nucleotides: 6. In germline, CDR1 is SGHTA, CDR2 FQGTGA. The CDR3 length is 16 residues. For the CDR3, the DNA is TGTGCCAGCAGCCCCGGGGGACTAGCGGGAGACTACGAGCAGTACTTC. This codes for CASSPGGLAGDYEQYF.

This clonotype was detected only a few times. The V gene is TRBV11-2, the J gene TRBJ2-3; 11 positions match TRBD2. Trimming took 4 bases from V and 2 from J; bases not matched to a gene: 5. The CDR3 spans 16 residues. Germline-derived CDR1 and CDR2 are SGHAT and FQNNGV. The CDR3 bases are TGTGCCAGCAGCTCGCGACTAGCGGGACCCACAGATACGCAGTATTTT. Its translation is CASSSRLAGPTDTQYF. Combining the CDR3 with reference TRBV11-2 and TRBJ2-3 gives the whole variable domain EAGVAQSPRYKIIEKRQSVAFWCNPISGHATLYWYQQILGQGPKLLIQFQNNGVVDDSQLPKDRFSAERLKGVDSTLKIQPAKLEDSAVYLCASSSRLAGPTDTQYFGPGTRLTVL.

By share, this clonotype ranks as medium-sized (0.01 to 0.1%). The chain uses TRBV6-5 and TRBJ2-6; D gene unclear. The CDR3 covers 16 residues. V was clipped by 6 bases and J by 4 bases, with 16 bases between them. CDR1 is MNHEY, CDR2 SVGAGI, per germline. The CDR3 spells CASSQPPGAGANVLTF. The CDR3 coding sequence is TGTGCCAGCAGCCAACCCCCAGGAGCAGGGGCCAACGTCCTGACTTTC.

This clonotype was seen repeatedly, ten times or more. The chain joins TRBV4-3 to TRBJ1-1; D not certain. This CDR3 region has 12 residues. Germline lookup yields CDR1 LGHNA and CDR2 YSLEER. Trimming took 1 base from V and 6 from J, leaving 6 bases between them. The CDR3 region is CASSQAKSEAFF. The CDR3 nucleotides are TGCGCCAGCAGCCAAGCGAAGTCTGAAGCTTTCTTT.

A few counts support this clonotype. J is TRBJ2-1 and V is TRBV7-2; 7 bases agree with TRBD2. The CDR3 covers 16 residues. The germline V gene has CDR1 SGHTA and CDR2 FQGNSA. V lost 4 bases, J lost 2 bases, and 8 bases stayed unmatched. The CDR3 coding sequence is TGTGCCAGCAGCTCCGTAGCGGGTCTACCCTACAATGAGCAGTTCTTC. Translated, it gives CASSSVAGLPYNEQFF.

This clonotype has only a few counts. V and J are TRBV27 and TRBJ1-5, with D perhaps matching TRBD1 (6 bases). The germline gives CDR1 MNHEY, CDR2 SMNVEV (reference sequence). V was trimmed by 5 bases and J by 11 bases, leaving 22 bases between them. The CDR3 contains 15 residues. The CDR3 nucleotides read TGTGCCAGCAGTCCCGGACAGAGGTTAATAGCGTCCCAGCATTTT. It specifies CASSPGQRLIASQHF.

The chain uses TRBV6-6 and TRBJ1-1, with D tentatively TRBD1 (5 bases). Germline CDR1 is MNHNY and CDR2 is SVGAGI (reference sequence). V was clipped by 2 bases and J by 3 bases, with 10 bases between them. The length of the CDR3 is 14 residues. DNA for the CDR3: TGTGCCAGCAGTTACGGGGGATCCGACACTGAAGCTTTCTTT. Its protein is CASSYGGSDTEAFF.

Only a few counts were recorded for this clonotype. V and J are TRBV28 and TRBJ2-3; D may be TRBD1 or TRBD2 (5 bases each). CDR1 and CDR2 (germline): MDHEN, SYDVKM. The CDR3 totals 13 residues. V was clipped by 5 bases and J by 5 bases, with 11 bases between them. CDR3 sequence (DNA): TGTGCCAGCAGTCACCGGGACCGAGATACGCAGTATTTT. This translates into CASSHRDRDTQYF.

V usage is TRBV2 and J usage is TRBJ2-2; D unresolved. This CDR3 spans 15 amino acids. Germline V lookup: CDR1 SNHLY, CDR2 FYNNEI. V was trimmed by 4 bases and J by 4 bases, leaving 13 bases between them. The CDR3 region is CASSAETLPTGELFF. As DNA, the CDR3 is TGTGCCAGCAGTGCCGAGACTCTGCCCACCGGGGAGCTGTTTTTT.

In its sample, this clonotype was seen a few times. Written as DNA, the CDR3 is TGTGCCAGCAGTTTAGGGACAGGGGAAAGCAATCAGCCCCAGCATTTT. Its translation is CASSLGTGESNQPQHF. V gene TRBV12-3 or TRBV12-4 combines with J gene TRBJ1-5; TRBD1 aligns across 9 bases. The ends lost 1 base at V and 1 base at J; junction bases unmatched: 2. The CDR3 loop spans 16 amino acids.

This clonotype was recorded many times. V and J are TRBV5-1 and TRBJ2-3; D gene unclear. The CDR3 is 11 residues long. Trimming cost V 7 bases and J 9 bases, with 12 bases left between them. Germline V gene lookup returns CDR1 SGHRS and CDR2 YFSETQ. This chain's CDR3 is CASGAESTQYF. The CDR3 DNA follows: TGCGCCAGCGGAGCTGAGAGCACGCAGTATTTT.

This clonotype was observed many times. This chain joins TRBV9 and TRBJ1-5; D gene unclear. The CDR3 has 15 residues. Trimming removed 0 bases from V and 6 bases from J, with 13 bases in between. CDR1 and CDR2 (germline): SGDLS, YYNGEE. The CDR3 protein is CASSVDGSAVQPQHF. DNA for the CDR3: TGTGCCAGCAGCGTAGACGGTTCGGCAGTTCAGCCCCAGCATTTT. The whole variable domain, remainder taken from reference TRBV9 and TRBJ1-5, is DSGVTQTPKHLITATGQRVTLRCSPRSGDLSVYWYQQSLDQGLQFLIQYYNGEERAKGNILERFSAQQFPDLHSELNLSSLELGDSALYFCASSVDGSAVQPQHFGDGTRLSIL.

This clonotype turned up a few times. V and J are TRBV20-1 and TRBJ2-5; D uncertain. The V end lost 6 bases, the J end lost 6 bases, and 8 bases lay between the germline ends. Germline CDR1 is DFQATT and CDR2 is SNEGSKA (reference sequence). The CDR3 has 10 residues. The CDR3 DNA reads as TGCAGTGCCGTTGATAAGACCCAGTACTTC. It codes for CSAVDKTQYF.

V is TRBV4-2 and J is TRBJ2-4; 11 nucleotides line up with TRBD2. V was clipped by 2 bases and J by 0 bases; unmatched bases: 3. CDR3 length: 17 amino acids. CDR1 is LGHNA and CDR2 is YNFKEQ in the germline V gene. The CDR3 DNA is TGTGCCAGCAGCCAACCCGGACTAGCGGGAGCCAAAAACATTCAGTACTTC. It is translated as CASSQPGLAGAKNIQYF.

In its sample, this clonotype was seen a few times. The CDR3 here is CASSLGGGQYGYTF. The DNA for the CDR3 is TGTGCCAGCAGCTTGGGGGGCGGACAGTATGGCTACACCTTC. The chain joins TRBV5-6 to TRBJ1-2; the D gene is possibly TRBD1 (6 bases). Trimming shortened V by 0 bases and J by 5 bases, and 11 bases separated the two germline ends. CDR1 and CDR2 (germline): SGHDT, YYEEEE. The CDR3 runs to 14 residues.

In this sample, this clonotype turned up many times. J is TRBJ1-2 and V is TRBV20-1; D not certain. CDR3 size: 12 residues. V was cut by 5 bases and J by 1 base, with 8 bases left in between. Germline-derived CDR1 and CDR2 are DFQATT and SNEGSKA (reference sequence). Here the CDR3 reads CSAVIINYGYTF. The CDR3 DNA is TGCAGTGCTGTGATAATTAACTATGGCTACACCTTC.

This clonotype has at least ten counts. The J gene is TRBJ2-5, the V gene TRBV5-1; 7 bases align to TRBD2. The CDR3 sequence is 16 residues long. CDR1 and CDR2 (germline): SGHRS, YFSETQ. V gave up 2 bases and J gave up 0 bases; unmatched junction bases: 7. The CDR3 DNA reads as TGCGCCAGCAGCTTATTTTCTAGCGGCCACCAAGAGACCCAGTACTTC. Translated, it gives CASSLFSSGHQETQYF. The entire variable domain, with the rest obtained from reference TRBV5-1 and TRBJ2-5, is as follows: KAGVTQTPRYLIKTRGQQVTLSCSPISGHRSVSWYQQTPGQGLQFLFEYFSETQRNKGNFPGRFSGRQFSNSRSEMNVSTLELGDSALYLCASSLFSSGHQETQYFGPGTRLLVL.

This clonotype was seen ten or more times. The rearrangement joins TRBV12-3 or TRBV12-4 to TRBJ1-5; D unclear. Trimming took 6 bases from V and 6 from J, leaving 15 bases between them. The CDR3 length is 14 residues. CDR3 loop: CASRAGQVGQPQHF. The CDR3 bases are TGTGCCAGCAGGGCTGGGCAGGTAGGTCAGCCCCAGCATTTT.

This clonotype was counted a few times. This sequence joins TRBV2 and TRBJ2-7, with unresolved D. The CDR3 has 11 amino acids. CDR1 and CDR2 from the germline V gene are SNHLY and FYNNEI. Trimming took off 7 bases at V and 1 base at J, with 5 bases between the two ends. CDR3 DNA sequence: TGTGCCAGCACGACTTCCTACGAGCAGTACGTC. Translation: CASTTSYEQYV.

This clonotype was seen a handful of times. The CDR3 region has the DNA TGTGCCAGCAGCCCTCGACAGGGGCATCAGCCCCAGCATTTT. It specifies CASSPRQGHQPQHF. This chain uses TRBV7-2 with TRBJ1-5, with TRBD1 matching 8 bases. The germline V gene encodes CDR1 SGHTA and CDR2 FQGNSA. This CDR3 has 14 amino acids. V dropped 5 bases and J dropped 5; count of bases not matched to a gene: 5.

This clonotype was seen a single time. The chain is built from TRBV6-2 or TRBV6-3 and TRBJ2-7; TRBD2 aligns across 8 bases. Germline CDR1 is MNHEY and CDR2 is SVGEGT. V lost 7 bases and J lost 3; bases outside the gene matches: 8. The CDR3 length is 14 residues. The CDR3 spells CASTRQSGSYEQYF. The CDR3 region has the DNA TGTGCCAGCACCCGACAGAGCGGGAGCTACGAGCAGTACTTC.

This clonotype appeared a few times. This chain connects TRBV20-1 to TRBJ2-3; a possible D gene is TRBD2 (6 bases). The CDR3 spans 15 residues. Trimming removed 0 bases from V and 2 bases from J, with 12 bases in between. Germline CDR1 is DFQATT and CDR2 is SNEGSKA (reference sequence). This CDR3 is CSARDPASDTDTQYF. The CDR3 bases are TGCAGTGCTAGAGATCCTGCTAGCGACACAGATACGCAGTATTTT.

This clonotype was seen only a few times. Given a much more abundant clone one base away, this may be a read error. This chain joins TRBV7-9 and TRBJ1-5; D is unclear. The J call may be faulty, since TRBJ2-3 better matches the DNA end. The CDR3 has 12 amino acids. Germline CDR1 reads SEHNR; CDR2 reads FQNEAQ (reference sequence). CDR3 in amino acids: CASSLGNQPQYF. The CDR3 nucleotides read TGTGCCAGCAGCTTAGGGAATCAGCCCCAGTATTTT.

The V gene is TRBV29-1, the J gene TRBJ2-3; 11 bases match TRBD2. Losses at the gene ends were 3 bases for V and 1 base for J; bases not matched to a gene: 6. Germline CDR1 and CDR2: SQVTM and ANQGSEA. This CDR3 has 16 residues. The CDR3 DNA sequence: TGCAGCGTTGAGGGGCTAGCGGGAGGACGCACAGATACGCAGTATTTT. It translates to CSVEGLAGGRTDTQYF.

Many counts were recorded for this clonotype. CDR3 sequence (DNA): TGTGCCAGCAGCCGGAGTTCCGACACTGAAGCTTTCTTT. Translated, it gives CASSRSSDTEAFF. The gene calls are TRBV3-1 and TRBJ1-1, with unresolved D. The CDR3 contains 13 residues. The V and J ends lost 4 bases and 3 bases respectively, with 9 bases between them. Germline V gene data show CDR1 as LGHDT and CDR2 as YNNKEL (reference sequence).

This clonotype was detected many times. CDR3 sequence: CASSLEGAGSEAFF. CDR3 nucleotides: TGTGCCAGCAGCTTGGAAGGGGCCGGCAGTGAAGCTTTCTTT. This chain links TRBV5-4 with TRBJ1-1; possibly TRBD1 for D (5 bases). CDR1 is SGHNT, CDR2 YYREEE, per germline (reference sequence). The CDR3 length is 14 residues. V lost 0 bases to trimming and J lost 7 bases, with 13 bases between them.